These T cell receptor beta chains were read from a single sample in a study of human T cells and chemical hapten exposure. Each CDR3 protein gets one entry after TCRdb re-called the RACE reads with MiXCR. The sample holds tens of thousands of distinct CDR3 sequences, 10% to 12% seen once. The sample here was whole blood, taken in connection with sensitization to the hapten diphenylcyclopropenone (DPC). These receptors came from a woman in her forties or fifties with alopecia areata. Some clones in this sample may be carry-over from other donors' samples. CDR3s include the opening cysteine and the closing phenylalanine or tryptophan. A D gene is named only where the DNA matches it firmly. Rows may omit the clone size; those that give it use once, few, many or a size class.

D: .; J: TRBJ1-5; V: TRBV7-2; size: .; DNA: TGTGCCAGCAGCTTAAGTGCCGATAGCAATCAGCCCCAGCATTTT; CDR3: CASSLSADSNQPQHF
D: TRBD1; J: TRBJ2-7; V: TRBV20-1; size: few; DNA: TGCAGTGCTAGCCGGGACAGTTCGTCCGAGCAGTACTTC; CDR3: CSASRDSSSEQYF
D: TRBD2; J: TRBJ2-1; V: TRBV7-4; size: few; DNA: TGTGCCAGCAGCCCGGGTGAGCGGGAGGATAATGAGCAGTTCTTC; CDR3: CASSPGEREDNEQFF
D: .; J: TRBJ2-2; V: TRBV11-2; size: few; DNA: TGTGCCAGCAGCTTGAGACTGGGTAACACCGGGGAGCTGTTTTTT; CDR3: CASSLRLGNTGELFF
D: .; J: TRBJ2-7; V: TRBV27; size: many; DNA: TGTGCCAGCACCTCGCTAGGAGGGATCAGCTACGAGCAGTACTTC; CDR3: CASTSLGGISYEQYF
D: .; J: TRBJ2-1; V: TRBV3-1; size: few; DNA: TGTGCCAGCAGCCAAGATGGGTCTCCGGGAAGGGAGCAGTTCTTC; CDR3: CASSQDGSPGREQFF
D: .; J: TRBJ2-2; V: TRBV5-1; size: few; DNA: TGCGCCAGCAGCTTGGAAGGAGATTCAAGGGTCGGGGAGCTGTTTTTT; CDR3: CASSLEGDSRVGELFF
D: TRBD1; J: TRBJ2-3; V: TRBV6-2/TRBV6-3; size: few; DNA: TGTGCCAGCAGTTGGGGACAGGGGCGTACAGATACGCAGTATTTT; CDR3: CASSWGQGRTDTQYF
D: .; J: TRBJ2-1; V: TRBV6-5; size: few; DNA: TGTGCCAGCACCTCCCCGGCAGGGCATTACAATGAGCAGTTCTTC; CDR3: CASTSPAGHYNEQFF
D: .; J: TRBJ2-5; V: TRBV30; size: many; DNA: TGTGCCTGGAGTGACTCGCCGGAGACCCAGTACTTC; CDR3: CAWSDSPETQYF
D: .; J: TRBJ2-7; V: TRBV10-3; size: many; DNA: TGTGCCATCAGTGTCGGGAACGAGCAGTACTTC; CDR3: CAISVGNEQYF
D: .; J: TRBJ1-4; V: TRBV28; size: few; DNA: TGTGCCAGCAGTGGAACAGGGTCCTGGGATGAAAAACTGTTTTTT; CDR3: CASSGTGSWDEKLFF
D: TRBD2; J: TRBJ2-1; V: TRBV14; size: many; DNA: TGTGCCAGCAGCCAACTGGGACTAGGTGAGCAGTTCTTC; CDR3: CASSQLGLGEQFF
D: .; J: TRBJ2-3; V: TRBV29-1; size: few; DNA: TGCAGCGTTGACCTGTGGCAGGCCACAGATACGCAGTATTTT; CDR3: CSVDLWQATDTQYF
D: TRBD2; J: TRBJ2-1; V: TRBV12-3/TRBV12-4; size: few; DNA: TGTGCCAGCAGTCGTGGACTAGGTTCCTACAATGAGCAGTTCTTC; CDR3: CASSRGLGSYNEQFF
D: .; J: TRBJ2-7; V: TRBV6-6; size: .; DNA: TGTGCCACCGTGGGGTGGAGGTACGAGCAGTACTTC; CDR3: CATVGWRYEQYF
D: TRBD1; J: TRBJ2-3; V: TRBV30; size: .; DNA: TGTGCCTGGAGGACAGGGGGACTAGATACGCAGTATTTT; CDR3: CAWRTGGLDTQYF
D: .; J: TRBJ1-5; V: TRBV10-2; size: many; DNA: TGCGCCAGCAGAAGTCAGGGAGGCAATCAGCCCCAGCATTTT; CDR3: CASRSQGGNQPQHF
D: TRBD1; J: TRBJ1-2; V: TRBV6-4; size: few; DNA: TGTGCCAGCAGTGAAAGTGACAGGGCGATGGACCCTTCTGGCTACACCTTC; CDR3: CASSESDRAMDPSGYTF
D: TRBD2; J: TRBJ2-1; V: TRBV9; size: few; DNA: TGTGCCAGCAGCGTAACCTCTAGCGGGAGCTCCTACAATGAGCAGTTCTTC; CDR3: CASSVTSSGSSYNEQFF
D: .; J: TRBJ2-2; V: TRBV14; size: .; DNA: TGTGCCAGCAGCCGGGCCCGGGGCGGGGAGCTGTTTTTT; CDR3: CASSRARGGELFF
D: .; J: TRBJ1-1; V: TRBV20-1; size: many; DNA: TGCAGTGCTCGCGGGGGGGGGAATGAAGCTTTCTTT; CDR3: CSARGGGNEAFF
D: .; J: TRBJ2-1; V: TRBV9; size: .; DNA: TGTGCCAGCAGCGTAGGGGGGAGCGGGCATCCCTACAATGAGCAGTTCTTC; CDR3: CASSVGGSGHPYNEQFF
D: TRBD2; J: TRBJ2-7; V: TRBV11-3; size: .; DNA: TGTGCCAGCAGCTTCGGACGGCTAGCGGGAGGGGGCCGAGCCGAGCAGTACTTC; CDR3: CASSFGRLAGGGRAEQYF
D: .; J: TRBJ1-4; V: TRBV7-2; size: .; DNA: TGTGCCAGCAGCTTAATCTGGGGCGAAATGGAAAAACTGTTTTTT; CDR3: CASSLIWGEMEKLFF
D: TRBD2; J: TRBJ2-1; V: TRBV7-2; size: few; DNA: TGTGCCAGCAGCTTAGGGGGAGCGGGAGGGGTCTATGAGCAGTTCTTC; CDR3: CASSLGGAGGVYEQFF
D: .; J: TRBJ1-3; V: TRBV6-6; size: few; DNA: TGTGCCAGCAGTCCTCCGGGGGACGGAAACACCATATATTTT; CDR3: CASSPPGDGNTIYF
D: .; J: TRBJ2-5; V: TRBV7-2; size: many; DNA: TGTGCCAGCAGCCCAGGGGGGGCCCAGTACTTC; CDR3: CASSPGGAQYF
D: TRBD1; J: TRBJ1-5; V: TRBV20-1; size: few; DNA: TGCAGTGCTTCACAGGGGGCTGGCAATCAGCCCCAGCATTTT; CDR3: CSASQGAGNQPQHF
D: TRBD2; J: TRBJ2-1; V: TRBV11-3; size: .; DNA: TGTGCCAGCAGCCCATCGGGACTAGCGGGAGGGAAGGACAATGAGCAGTTCTTC; CDR3: CASSPSGLAGGKDNEQFF
D: .; J: TRBJ2-5; V: TRBV18; size: .; DNA: TGTGCCAGCTCACCACTCGCAGCCCAAGAGACCCAGTACTTC; CDR3: CASSPLAAQETQYF
D: .; J: TRBJ2-5; V: TRBV6-6; size: many; DNA: TGTGCCAGCAGTTACGGCAGGGTGAGGGGTCAAGAGACCCAGTACTTC; CDR3: CASSYGRVRGQETQYF
D: TRBD1; J: TRBJ1-1; V: TRBV29-1; size: .; DNA: TGCAGCGTTGGGGGGGGACAGACGAACACTGAAGCTTTCTTT; CDR3: CSVGGGQTNTEAFF
D: .; J: TRBJ1-2; V: TRBV5-1; size: .; DNA: TGCGCCAGCAGAAGGACGGGCGCCGGCGTAGACTATGGCTACACCTTC; CDR3: CASRRTGAGVDYGYTF
D: .; J: TRBJ2-5; V: TRBV20-1; size: .; DNA: TGCAGTGCTAGGCCCCCGGGGCCCGTCGGGGAGACCCAGTACTTC; CDR3: CSARPPGPVGETQYF
D: .; J: TRBJ2-1; V: TRBV20-1; size: .; DNA: TGCAGTGCTAGGACTAACCCGACGCCCAATGAGCAGTTCTTC; CDR3: CSARTNPTPNEQFF
D: TRBD2; J: TRBJ2-1; V: TRBV2; size: many; DNA: TGTGCCAGCAGTTCCCGGACTAGCGGGAAGAATGAGCAGTTCTTC; CDR3: CASSSRTSGKNEQFF
D: TRBD2; J: TRBJ2-1; V: TRBV11-3; size: .; DNA: TGTGCCAGCAGCTTCGGGCTAGCGGGAGCCGGGGGAGATGAGCAGTTCTTC; CDR3: CASSFGLAGAGGDEQFF
D: .; J: TRBJ1-1; V: TRBV6-4; size: .; DNA: TGTGCCAGCAAGAGCTCCATGAACACTGAAGCTTTCTTT; CDR3: CASKSSMNTEAFF
D: .; J: TRBJ1-6; V: TRBV4-3; size: many; DNA: TGCGCCAGCAGCCCCAAAACCATCAATTCACCCCTCCACTTT; CDR3: CASSPKTINSPLHF
D: .; J: TRBJ2-4; V: TRBV20-1; size: .; DNA: TGCGGCACCAGGGACCTCGCCAAAAACATTCAGTACTTC; CDR3: CGTRDLAKNIQYF
D: TRBD1; J: TRBJ2-1; V: TRBV20-1; size: few; DNA: TGCAGTGTGCCCAAGGGGACAGGGGATAGCAATGAGCAGTTCTTC; CDR3: CSVPKGTGDSNEQFF
D: .; J: TRBJ2-1; V: TRBV18; size: few; DNA: TGTGCCAGCTCACCGAGGGGGGGGACCCCCAGGAATGAGCAGTTCTTC; CDR3: CASSPRGGTPRNEQFF
D: .; J: TRBJ2-7; V: TRBV7-2; size: many; DNA: TGTGCCAGCAGCTTAGCCCAGCGGTTACAAGACGAGCAGTACTTC; CDR3: CASSLAQRLQDEQYF
D: .; J: TRBJ1-2; V: TRBV7-6; size: .; DNA: TGTGCCAGCAGCCCGGGGTCCGGTGCAGAATCGAATGGCTACACCTTC; CDR3: CASSPGSGAESNGYTF
D: .; J: TRBJ2-1; V: TRBV7-3; size: many; DNA: TGTGCCAGCAGCTTCCCCGGGCCGAGGGATGAGCAGTTCTTC; CDR3: CASSFPGPRDEQFF
D: .; J: TRBJ2-3; V: TRBV20-1; size: few; DNA: TGCAGTGGAATACGGGACGATGATACGCAGTATTTT; CDR3: CSGIRDDDTQYF
D: .; J: TRBJ1-2; V: TRBV19; size: many; DNA: TGTGCCAGTAGTCCCAGGGCCGAAGGAGGTGGCTACACCTTC; CDR3: CASSPRAEGGGYTF